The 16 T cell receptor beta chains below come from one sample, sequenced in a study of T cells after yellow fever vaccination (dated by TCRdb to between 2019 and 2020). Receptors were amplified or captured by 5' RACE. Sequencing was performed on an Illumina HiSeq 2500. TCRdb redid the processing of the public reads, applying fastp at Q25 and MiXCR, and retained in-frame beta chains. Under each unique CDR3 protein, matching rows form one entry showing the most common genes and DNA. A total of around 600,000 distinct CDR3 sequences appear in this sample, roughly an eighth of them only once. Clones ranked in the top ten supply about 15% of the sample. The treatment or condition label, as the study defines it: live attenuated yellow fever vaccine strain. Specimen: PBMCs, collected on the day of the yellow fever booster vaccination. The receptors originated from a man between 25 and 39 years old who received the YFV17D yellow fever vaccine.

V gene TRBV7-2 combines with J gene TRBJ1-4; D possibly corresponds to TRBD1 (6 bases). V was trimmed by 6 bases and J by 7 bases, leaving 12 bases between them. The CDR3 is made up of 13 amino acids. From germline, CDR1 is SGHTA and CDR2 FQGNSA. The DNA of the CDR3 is TGTGCCAGCAGGGGGGGGGCGGTTGAAAAACTGTTTTTT. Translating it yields CASRGGAVEKLFF.

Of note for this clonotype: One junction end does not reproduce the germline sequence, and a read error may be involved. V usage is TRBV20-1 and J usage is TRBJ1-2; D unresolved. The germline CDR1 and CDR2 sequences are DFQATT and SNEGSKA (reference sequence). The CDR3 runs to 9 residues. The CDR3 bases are TGCAGTCAGCCAGGAGTATATGCCTTC. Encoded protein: CSQPGVYAF.

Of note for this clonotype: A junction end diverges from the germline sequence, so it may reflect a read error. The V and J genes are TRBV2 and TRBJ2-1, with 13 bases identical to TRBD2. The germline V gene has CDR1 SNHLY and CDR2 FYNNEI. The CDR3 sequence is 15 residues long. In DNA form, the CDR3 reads TGTACCAGCAGAGACGGACTAGCGGGAGTTTATGAGCAGTTCTTC. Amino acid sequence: CTSRDGLAGVYEQFF. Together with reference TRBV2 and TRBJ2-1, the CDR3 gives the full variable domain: EPEVTQTPSHQVTQMGQEVILRCVPISNHLYFYWYRQILGQKVEFLVSFYNNEISEKSEIFDDQFSVERPDGSNFTLKIRSTKLEDSAMYFCTSRDGLAGVYEQFFGPGTRLTVL.

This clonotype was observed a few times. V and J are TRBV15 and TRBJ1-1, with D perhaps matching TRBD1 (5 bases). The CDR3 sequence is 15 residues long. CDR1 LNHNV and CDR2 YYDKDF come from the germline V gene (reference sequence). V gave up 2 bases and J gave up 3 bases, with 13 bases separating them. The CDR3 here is CATSRNRGAHTEAFF. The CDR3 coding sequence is TGTGCCACCAGCAGAAATCGAGGGGCACACACTGAAGCTTTCTTT.

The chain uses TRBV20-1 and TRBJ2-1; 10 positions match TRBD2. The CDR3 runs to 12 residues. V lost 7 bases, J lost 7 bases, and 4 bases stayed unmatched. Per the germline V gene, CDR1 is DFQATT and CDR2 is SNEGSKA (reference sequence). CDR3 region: CSVGSGRNEQFF. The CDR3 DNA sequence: TGCAGTGTGGGTAGCGGGAGGAATGAGCAGTTCTTC.

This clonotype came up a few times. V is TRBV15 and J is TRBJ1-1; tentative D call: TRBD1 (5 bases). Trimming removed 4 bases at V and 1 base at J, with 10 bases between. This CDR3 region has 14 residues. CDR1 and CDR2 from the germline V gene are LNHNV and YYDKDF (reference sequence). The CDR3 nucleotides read TGTGCCACCAGCAATAACGACAGGAACACTGAAGCTTTCTTT. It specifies CATSNNDRNTEAFF. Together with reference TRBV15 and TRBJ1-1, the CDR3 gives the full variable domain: DAMVIQNPRYQVTQFGKPVTLSCSQTLNHNVMYWYQQKSSQAPKLLFHYYDKDFNNEADTPDNFQSRRPNTSFCFLDIRSPGLGDTAMYLCATSNNDRNTEAFFGQGTRLTVV.

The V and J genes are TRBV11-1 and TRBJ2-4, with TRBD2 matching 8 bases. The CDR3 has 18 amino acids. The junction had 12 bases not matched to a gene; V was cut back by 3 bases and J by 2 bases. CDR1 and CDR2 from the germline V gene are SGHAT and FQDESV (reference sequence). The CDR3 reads CASSFESQRELTKNIQYF. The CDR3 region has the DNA TGTGCCAGCAGCTTCGAGTCACAGCGGGAGTTAACCAAAAACATTCAGTACTTC.

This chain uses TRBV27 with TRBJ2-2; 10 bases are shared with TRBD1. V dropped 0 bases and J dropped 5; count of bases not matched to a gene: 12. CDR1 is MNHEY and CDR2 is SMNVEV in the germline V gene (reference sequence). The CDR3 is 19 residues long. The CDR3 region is CASSLSRMGTGVGTGELFF. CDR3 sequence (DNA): TGTGCCAGCAGTTTATCGAGAATGGGGACAGGGGTTGGGACCGGGGAGCTGTTTTTT.

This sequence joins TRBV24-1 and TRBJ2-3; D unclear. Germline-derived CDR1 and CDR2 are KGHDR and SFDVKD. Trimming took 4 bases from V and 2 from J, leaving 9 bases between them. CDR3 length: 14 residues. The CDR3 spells CATSDKTYTDTQYF. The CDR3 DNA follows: TGTGCCACCAGTGACAAGACATACACAGATACGCAGTATTTT.

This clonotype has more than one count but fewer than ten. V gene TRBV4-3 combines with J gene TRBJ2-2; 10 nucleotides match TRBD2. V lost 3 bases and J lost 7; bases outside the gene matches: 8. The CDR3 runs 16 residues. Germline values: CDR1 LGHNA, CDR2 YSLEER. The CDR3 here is CASSQIAGGSIGELFF. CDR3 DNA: TGCGCCAGCAGCCAGATAGCGGGAGGTAGTATCGGGGAGCTGTTTTTT.

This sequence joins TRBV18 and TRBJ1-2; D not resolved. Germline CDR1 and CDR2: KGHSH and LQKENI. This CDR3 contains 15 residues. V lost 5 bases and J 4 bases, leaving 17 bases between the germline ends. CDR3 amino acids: CASSGVEGIRYGYTF. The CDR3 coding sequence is TGTGCCAGCTCAGGGGTGGAGGGCATACGCTATGGCTACACCTTC.

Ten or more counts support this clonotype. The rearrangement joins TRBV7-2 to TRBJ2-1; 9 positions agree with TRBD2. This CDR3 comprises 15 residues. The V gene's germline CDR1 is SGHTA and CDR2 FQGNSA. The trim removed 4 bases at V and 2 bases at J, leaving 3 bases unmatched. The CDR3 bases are TGTGCCAGCAGCTCAGCGGGAGGCCCCTACAATGAGCAGTTCTTC. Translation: CASSSAGGPYNEQFF.

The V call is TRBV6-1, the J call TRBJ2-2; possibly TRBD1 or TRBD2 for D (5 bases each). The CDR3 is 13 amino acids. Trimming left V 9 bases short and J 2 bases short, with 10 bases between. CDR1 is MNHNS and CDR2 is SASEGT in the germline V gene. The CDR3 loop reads CASVGGNTGELFF. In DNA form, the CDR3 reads TGTGCCAGTGTTGGGGGAAACACCGGGGAGCTGTTTTTT.

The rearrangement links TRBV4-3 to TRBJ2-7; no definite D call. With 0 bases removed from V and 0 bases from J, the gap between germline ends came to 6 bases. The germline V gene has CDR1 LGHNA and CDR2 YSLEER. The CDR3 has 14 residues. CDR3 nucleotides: TGCGCCAGCAGCCAAGATGGGCCCTCCTACGAGCAGTACTTC. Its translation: CASSQDGPSYEQYF.

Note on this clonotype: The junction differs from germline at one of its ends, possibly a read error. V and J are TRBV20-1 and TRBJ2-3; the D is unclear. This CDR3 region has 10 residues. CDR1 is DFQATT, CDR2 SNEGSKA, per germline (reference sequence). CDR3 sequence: CSANEDTQYF. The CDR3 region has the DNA TGCAGCGCTAATGAGGATACGCAGTATTTT.

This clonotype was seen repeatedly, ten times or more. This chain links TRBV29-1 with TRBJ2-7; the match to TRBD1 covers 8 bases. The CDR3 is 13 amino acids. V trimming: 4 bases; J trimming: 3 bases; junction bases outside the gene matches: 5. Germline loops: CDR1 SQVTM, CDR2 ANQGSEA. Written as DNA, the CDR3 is TGCAGCGTTGTGGGGACAGGAGTCTACGAGCAGTACTTC. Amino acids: CSVVGTGVYEQYF.